The 2 T cell receptor beta chains given below trace back to one sample, sequenced in a study of control samples from healthy donors and cancer patients. Some clones are missing from TCRdb's copy, which holds only in-frame ones; the method was immunoSEQ multiplex PCR. There are 45,000 to 60,000 clones in the sample; 85% to 95% occur only once, and roughly 4% lies in the top ten. Sequenced input: blood. Receptors were obtained from a man aged 25 to 40 in good health.

The chain carries TRBV27 and TRBJ1-5; the D gene is possibly TRBD1 (5 bases). CDR3 length: 16 amino acids. V was pared by 6 bases and J by 7 bases, with 22 bases between. From germline, CDR1 is MNHEY and CDR2 SMNVEV (reference sequence). The CDR3 is CASSLERPRGRQPQHF. The CDR3, as DNA: TGTGCCAGCAGCCTCGAGCGCCCTCGGGGCCGACAGCCCCAGCATTTT.

The V and J genes are TRBV7-2 and TRBJ1-5; weak D call: TRBD1 (5 bases). Germline CDR1 reads SGHTA; CDR2 reads FQGNSA. The V end lost 1 base, the J end lost 6 bases, and 13 bases lay between the germline ends. The length of the CDR3 is 15 residues. The CDR3 nucleotides read TGTGCCAGCAGCTTAGATGGGAGGGGAGGTCAGCCCCAGCATTTT. It translates to CASSLDGRGGQPQHF.